This passage covers 18 T cell receptor beta chains from one sample sequenced in a study of blood T cell repertoires in COVID-19. Sequenced by immunoSEQ multiplex PCR; TCRdb stores in-frame clones only, minus some. In the table there are 300,000 to 350,000 clones, 90% of which are singletons. Material for sequencing was PBMCs or T cells enriched from blood (not recorded which). Every receptor here comes from a woman aged 18-29 years with acute COVID-19.

The CDR3 nucleotides are TGTGCCAGCAGTTTAACGGGGGAGGGCTACACCTTC. It encodes CASSLTGEGYTF. The chain carries TRBV12-3 or TRBV12-4 and TRBJ1-2, with D possibly matching TRBD1 (5 bases). The CDR3 is 12 amino acids. Trimming cost V 2 bases and J 8 bases, with 9 bases left between them.

The rearrangement uses TRBV5-1 and TRBJ2-1, with TRBD2 matching over 9 bases. J gave up 4 bases and V 4 bases, and 6 bases lay outside the gene matches. This CDR3 contains 15 residues. Germline-derived CDR1 and CDR2 are SGHRS and YFSETQ. The CDR3 sequence: CASSPGLALYNEQFF. The CDR3, as DNA: TGCGCCAGCAGCCCCGGACTAGCGCTATACAATGAGCAGTTCTTC.

This chain connects TRBV28 to TRBJ1-5, with a tentative D call TRBD1 (5 bases). The CDR3 extends over 14 amino acids. With 6 bases removed from V and 6 bases from J, the gap between germline ends came to 15 bases. The germline CDR1 and CDR2 sequences are MDHEN and SYDVKM. The CDR3 sequence: CASSRTRGLQPQHF. CDR3 bases: TGTGCCAGCAGCCGGACAAGGGGTCTTCAGCCCCAGCATTTT.

This chain joins TRBV18 and TRBJ1-1; the D is unclear. The CDR3 sequence is 13 residues long. Germline values: CDR1 KGHSH, CDR2 LQKENI. Trimming cost V 6 bases and J 4 bases, with 12 bases left between them. This CDR3 reads CASSPSPGTEAFF. The CDR3 DNA sequence: TGTGCCAGCTCCCCGTCCCCGGGCACTGAAGCTTTCTTT.

The genes are TRBV5-1 and TRBJ2-1, with 10 bases matching TRBD2. This CDR3 contains 17 residues. Germline V gene data show CDR1 as SGHRS and CDR2 as YFSETQ. V was clipped by 4 bases and J by 1 base; unmatched bases: 8. The CDR3 nucleotides are TGCGCCAGCAGCCCGATCCCGGGACTAGCGTCCTACAATGAGCAGTTCTTC. Protein sequence: CASSPIPGLASYNEQFF. Full variable domain (outside the CDR3, taken from reference TRBV5-1 and TRBJ2-1): KAGVTQTPRYLIKTRGQQVTLSCSPISGHRSVSWYQQTPGQGLQFLFEYFSETQRNKGNFPGRFSGRQFSNSRSEMNVSTLELGDSALYLCASSPIPGLASYNEQFFGPGTRLTVL.

This clone was found once. The chain couples TRBV7-3 to TRBJ1-4; weak D call: TRBD1 (5 bases). The CDR3 contains 14 residues. Deletions cut 3 bases from V and 3 bases from J, with 8 bases between. CDR1 SGHTA and CDR2 FQGTGA come from the germline V gene. CDR3 DNA sequence: TGTGCCAGCAGCTTGACAGCCTCTAATGAAAAACTGTTTTTT. Its translation: CASSLTASNEKLFF.

The J gene is TRBJ1-4, the V gene TRBV11-2; D gene unclear. CDR3 length: 14 residues. Looked up from germline, CDR1 is SGHAT and CDR2 is FQNNGV. V was shortened by 1 base and J by 8 bases, with 11 bases between the two germline ends. In DNA, the CDR3 is TGTGCCAGCAGCTTAGGGCAGGTCCCAGAAAAACTGTTTTTT. This gives the protein CASSLGQVPEKLFF.

This chain uses TRBV30 with TRBJ1-2, with TRBD1 as a possible D gene (5 bases). The CDR3 is 14 residues long. CDR1 is GTSNPN, CDR2 SVGIG, per germline (reference sequence). The germline V and J ends were trimmed by 0 bases and 7 bases, with 15 bases remaining between them. Here the CDR3 DNA reads TGTGCCTGGAGTGTACAGGACGGTAGAGTTGGCTACACCTTC. Translated: CAWSVQDGRVGYTF.

This chain connects TRBV30 to TRBJ1-4, with TRBD1 matching 10 bases. CDR3 size: 14 residues. The V and J ends lost 3 bases and 4 bases, in that order; junction bases with no gene match: 2. Germline lookup yields CDR1 GTSNPN and CDR2 SVGIG (reference sequence). The CDR3 DNA follows: TGTGCCTGGAGAAGGGACAGGGGTAATGAAAAACTGTTTTTT. Amino acids: CAWRRDRGNEKLFF.

This chain joins TRBV28 and TRBJ1-3; no firm D call. The germline CDR1 and CDR2 sequences are MDHEN and SYDVKM. This CDR3 has 14 amino acids. Trimming shortened V by 3 bases and J by 0 bases, and 6 bases separated the two germline ends. CDR3 protein: CASSFPFSGNTIYF. The CDR3 DNA follows: TGTGCCAGCAGTTTTCCTTTCTCTGGAAACACCATATATTTT. Based on the CDR3 plus reference TRBV28 and TRBJ1-3, the full variable domain is DVKVTQSSRYLVKRTGEKVFLECVQDMDHENMFWYRQDPGLGLRLIYFSYDVKMKEKGDIPEGYSVSREKKERFSLILESASTNQTSMYLCASSFPFSGNTIYFGEGSWLTVV.

The chain combines TRBV7-8 with TRBJ2-5; TRBD2 matches 7 bases. Germline V gene lookup returns CDR1 SGHVS and CDR2 FQNEAQ. The CDR3 sequence is 14 residues long. The trim removed 11 bases at V and 2 bases at J, leaving 11 bases unmatched. The chain's CDR3 is CALSPSGQQETQYF. The CDR3 DNA reads TGTGCCCTTAGTCCTAGCGGACAACAAGAGACCCAGTACTTC.

The chain recombines TRBV5-1 with TRBJ1-1, with unresolved D. Trimming removed 3 bases at V and 1 base at J, with 13 bases between. This CDR3 has 15 amino acids. Per the germline V gene, CDR1 is SGHRS and CDR2 is YFSETQ. The chain's CDR3 is CASSWRVAANTEAFF. The CDR3, as DNA: TGCGCCAGCAGCTGGAGGGTCGCAGCGAACACTGAAGCTTTCTTT.

The chain links TRBV28 to TRBJ2-2, with 7 bases fitting TRBD2. The CDR3 sequence is 15 residues long. Germline V gives CDR1 MDHEN, CDR2 SYDVKM. Trimming removed 10 bases from V and 7 bases from J; junction bases left unmatched: 15. This CDR3 is CATKTEAGVVGELFF. Written as DNA, the CDR3 is TGTGCCACCAAAACAGAGGCGGGAGTGGTCGGGGAGCTGTTTTTT.

This chain uses TRBV6-5 with TRBJ2-3, with D perhaps matching TRBD2 (6 bases). Trimming removed 4 bases from V and 0 bases from J, with 11 bases in between. The CDR3 is 15 amino acids. From germline, CDR1 is MNHEY and CDR2 SVGAGI. CDR3 bases: TGTGCCAGCAGTTTAACGGGAGCTAGCACAGATACGCAGTATTTT. Translating it yields CASSLTGASTDTQYF.

This rearrangement joins TRBV7-6 to TRBJ2-5; 9 bases are shared with TRBD1. Trimming took 1 base from V and 2 from J; bases not matched to a gene: 5. Per germline, CDR1 SGHVS and CDR2 FNYEAQ. The CDR3 length is 16 residues. The CDR3 here is CASSLGFDRGQETQYF. As DNA, the CDR3 is TGTGCCAGCAGCTTAGGATTTGACAGGGGGCAAGAGACCCAGTACTTC.

This sequence joins TRBV7-9 and TRBJ1-6; D is unresolved. Trimming took 2 bases from V and 11 from J, leaving 13 bases between them. CDR3 size: 14 residues. The V gene's germline CDR1 is SEHNR and CDR2 FQNEAQ (reference sequence). Written as DNA, the CDR3 is TGTGCCAGCAGCTTACGGGGAGGCGGCCCACCCCTCCACTTT. It specifies CASSLRGGGPPLHF.

This sequence joins TRBV9 and TRBJ1-2; 12 bases align to TRBD1. Unmatched junction bases numbered 18, after V lost 2 bases and J lost 4 bases. Germline lookup yields CDR1 SGDLS and CDR2 YYNGEE. The CDR3 totals 20 residues. The CDR3 loop is CASSVSLTAGQGAPFYGYTF. The CDR3 DNA follows: TGTGCCAGCAGCGTTAGTCTCACGGCGGGACAGGGGGCCCCATTCTATGGCTACACCTTC.

The count of this clone is one. The gene calls are TRBV20-1 and TRBJ2-1; 10 bases match TRBD1. With V trimmed by 4 bases and J by 16 bases, 7 bases remained unmatched. The CDR3 runs to 11 residues. Germline CDR1 DFQATT, CDR2 SNEGSKA (reference sequence). CDR3 sequence reads: CSATGTGVHFF. CDR3 DNA: TGCAGTGCTACCGGGACAGGGGTCCACTTCTTC.